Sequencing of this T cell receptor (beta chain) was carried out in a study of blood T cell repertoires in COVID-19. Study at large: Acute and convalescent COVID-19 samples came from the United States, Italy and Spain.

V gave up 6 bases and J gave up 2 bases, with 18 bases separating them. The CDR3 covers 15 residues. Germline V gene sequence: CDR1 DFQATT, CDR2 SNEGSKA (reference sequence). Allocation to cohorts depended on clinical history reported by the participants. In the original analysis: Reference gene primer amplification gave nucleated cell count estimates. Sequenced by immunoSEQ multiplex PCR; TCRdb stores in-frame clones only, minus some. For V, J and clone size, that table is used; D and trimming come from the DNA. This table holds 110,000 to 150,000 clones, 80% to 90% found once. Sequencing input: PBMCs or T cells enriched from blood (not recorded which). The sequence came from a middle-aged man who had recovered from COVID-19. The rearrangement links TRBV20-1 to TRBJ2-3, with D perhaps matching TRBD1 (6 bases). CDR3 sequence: CSASQNGGNTDTQYF. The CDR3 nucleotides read TGCAGTGCCAGTCAGAATGGGGGCAACACAGATACGCAGTATTTT.